Listed below are T cell receptor beta chains from one sample, sequenced in a study of shared clonotypes between healthy human individuals. Some clones are missing from TCRdb's copy, which holds only in-frame ones; the method was immunoSEQ multiplex PCR. The sample contains approximately 980,000 clones, around three quarters of which appear only once. Specimen: memory CD4+ T cells sorted from blood. Source of these receptors: a man younger than 30 in good health. Each CDR3 is given with its conserved first and last residue. D genes are given only for firm matches. Clone size, where shown, is once, few, many, or a class for clones that have expanded.

v_gene	j_gene	d_gene	abundance	CDR3nt	CDR3aa
TRBV7-9	TRBJ2-7	TRBD2	.	TGTGCCAGCAGCCTCTCGCGTCCTAGCGGGATAAACGAGCAGTACTTC	CASSLSRPSGINEQYF
TRBV5-1	TRBJ1-6	.	.	TGCGCCAGCAGCATACTGTCGGATTCACCCCTCCACTTT	CASSILSDSPLHF
TRBV6-5	TRBJ2-7	.	.	TGTGCCAGCAGTTCCTCCACGGGGGCTGTTTACGAGCAGTACTTC	CASSSSTGAVYEQYF
TRBV27	TRBJ1-5	.	.	TGTGCCAGCAGGGGGGTGGGTGGGGGTAATCAGCCCCAGCATTTT	CASRGVGGGNQPQHF
TRBV7-6	TRBJ2-2	.	.	TGTGCCAGCAGCTTACAACAGGGCACCGGGGAGCTGTTTTTT	CASSLQQGTGELFF
TRBV4-1	TRBJ2-3	.	.	TGCGCCAGCAGCCAAGACCTGGGACTTGGGGCAGATACGCAGTATTTT	CASSQDLGLGADTQYF
TRBV30	TRBJ2-5	.	.	TGTGCCTGGAGTGGACTTGCTTATGAGACCCAGTACTTC	CAWSGLAYETQYF
TRBV7-9	TRBJ1-2	.	.	TGTGCCAGCAGCTTAGGTGGGAGTAGGAGCTATGGCTACACCTTC	CASSLGGSRSYGYTF
TRBV28	TRBJ1-5	TRBD1	few	TGTGCCAGCAAAGGGGGCCAGCCCCAGCATTTT	CASKGGQPQHF
TRBV2	TRBJ2-5	.	.	TGTGCCAGCAGGAGGACAGAGCAAGAGACCCAGTACTTC	CASRRTEQETQYF
TRBV2	TRBJ2-3	.	.	TGTGCCAGCAGTGAAGAAGACCTGCTCACAGATACGCAGTATTTT	CASSEEDLLTDTQYF